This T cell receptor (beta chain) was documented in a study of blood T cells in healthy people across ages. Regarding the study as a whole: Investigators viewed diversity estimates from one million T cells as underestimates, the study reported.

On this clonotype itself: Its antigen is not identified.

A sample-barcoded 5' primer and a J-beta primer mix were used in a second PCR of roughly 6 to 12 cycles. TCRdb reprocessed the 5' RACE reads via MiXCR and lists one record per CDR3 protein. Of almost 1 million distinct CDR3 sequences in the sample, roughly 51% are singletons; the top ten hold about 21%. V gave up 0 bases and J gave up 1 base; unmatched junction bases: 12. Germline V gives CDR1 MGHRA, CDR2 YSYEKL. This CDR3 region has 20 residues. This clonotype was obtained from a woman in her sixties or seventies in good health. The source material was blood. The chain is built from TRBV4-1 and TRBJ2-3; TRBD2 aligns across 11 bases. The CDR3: CASSQERLVAGGPGTDTQYF. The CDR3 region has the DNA TGCGCCAGCAGCCAAGAAAGGCTGGTAGCGGGAGGGCCTGGCACAGATACGCAGTATTTT.